The 10 T cell receptor beta chains in this list originate from one sample, sequenced in a study of T cell changes during pregnancy in multiple sclerosis. Sequencing used immunoSEQ multiplex PCR; TCRdb keeps in-frame clones, though not all of them. The sample lists more than 90,000 clones; 80% to 95% were seen once. This specimen consisted of peripheral blood, obtained in the second trimester of pregnancy. Receptor source: a female donor with multiple sclerosis, enrolled in a pregnancy study.

In DNA form, the CDR3 reads TGTGCCTGGACCCCCTGGGGGAGGGTAACGGACGAGCAGTACTTC. This encodes CAWTPWGRVTDEQYF. J is TRBJ2-7 and V is TRBV30; TRBD2 matches 7 bases. Germline V gene sequence: CDR1 GTSNPN, CDR2 SVGIG (reference sequence). J gave up 5 bases and V 4 bases, and 14 bases lay outside the gene matches. This CDR3 spans 15 amino acids.

J is TRBJ1-2 and V is TRBV19; no reliable D call. Germline CDR1 LNHDA, CDR2 SQIVND (reference sequence). The V and J ends lost 6 bases and 8 bases respectively, with 13 bases between them. The CDR3 consists of 12 residues. CDR3 amino acids: CASSLTNWGYTF. CDR3 sequence (DNA): TGTGCCAGTAGCCTGACAAATTGGGGCTACACCTTC.

V and J are TRBV6-5 and TRBJ1-2; D might be TRBD1 (5 bases). The CDR3 spans 16 residues. CDR1 is MNHEY and CDR2 is SVGAGI in the germline V gene. The V gene lost 0 bases and the J gene lost 5 bases, with 16 bases spanning the gap. CDR3 amino acids: CASSYSGDSLVYGYTF. DNA for the CDR3: TGTGCCAGCAGTTACTCGGGTGACAGCTTAGTTTATGGCTACACCTTC.

The gene calls are TRBV5-1 and TRBJ2-2; weak D call: TRBD1 (6 bases). CDR3 length: 15 residues. V lost 4 bases to trimming and J lost 1 base, with 11 bases between them. Germline values: CDR1 SGHRS, CDR2 YFSETQ. CDR3 sequence (DNA): TGCGCCAGCAGCGGATCGACAGGGAACACCGGGGAGCTGTTTTTT. This codes for CASSGSTGNTGELFF.

The chain is built from TRBV2 and TRBJ2-5, with 9 bases that match TRBD2. The ends lost 4 bases at V and 5 bases at J; junction bases unmatched: 11. CDR3 length equals 16 residues. Looked up from germline, CDR1 is SNHLY and CDR2 is FYNNEI. CDR3 region: CASSGVAGEVQETQYF. The CDR3 region has the DNA TGTGCCAGCAGTGGAGTAGCGGGAGAGGTGCAGGAGACCCAGTACTTC.

The chain links TRBV28 to TRBJ1-1, with D tentatively TRBD1 (6 bases). This CDR3 contains 14 residues. V lost 5 bases and J 11 bases, leaving 21 bases between the germline ends. The germline CDR1 and CDR2 sequences are MDHEN and SYDVKM. CDR3 DNA sequence: TGTGCCAGCAGTCGGGGACAAAACAGGGTAAATGCTTTCTTT. Translating gives CASSRGQNRVNAFF.

This clone has only one observation. The rearrangement joins TRBV27 to TRBJ2-1; perhaps TRBD1 as D (6 bases). Per germline, CDR1 MNHEY and CDR2 SMNVEV (reference sequence). V shed 5 bases and J shed 9 bases, with 23 bases lying between them. The CDR3 length is 16 residues. This CDR3 reads CASSHRVSRPLVEQFF. DNA for the CDR3: TGTGCCAGCAGTCACAGGGTTTCAAGGCCCCTAGTTGAGCAGTTCTTC.

V usage is TRBV6-5 and J usage is TRBJ1-5; TRBD1 aligns across 7 bases. The V gene's germline CDR1 is MNHEY and CDR2 SVGAGI. The CDR3 consists of 13 residues. With 7 bases clipped from V and 7 bases from J, the junction kept 7 bases outside the gene matches. The chain's CDR3 is CASTDRAGQPQHF. The CDR3 DNA follows: TGTGCCAGCACCGACAGGGCGGGCCAGCCCCAGCATTTT.

The rearrangement joins TRBV6-4 to TRBJ2-2; a weak D match, TRBD2 (5 bases). V dropped 6 bases and J dropped 6 bases, with 11 bases sitting between them. The germline gives CDR1 MRHNA, CDR2 SNTAGT. CDR3 size: 13 residues. The CDR3 sequence is CASSGLAAGELFF. In DNA form, the CDR3 reads TGTGCCAGCAGCGGACTTGCCGCCGGGGAGCTGTTTTTT.

The J gene is TRBJ2-1, the V gene TRBV6-6; D unclear. The germline V gene encodes CDR1 MNHNY and CDR2 SVGAGI (reference sequence). Trimming pared 4 bases from V and 6 bases from J, leaving 4 bases between. There are 11 residues in the CDR3. CDR3: CASSSLNEQFF. CDR3 nucleotides: TGTGCCAGCAGTTCCCTCAATGAGCAGTTCTTC.